The 20 T cell receptor beta chains below all came from one sample that was sequenced in a study of CD8 T cells in ankylosing spondylitis. Study-level points and caveats: Characteristic, it appeared, of ankylosing spondylitis blood was a TCR beta motif of several highly homologous variants.

Their antigens are not known. Each CDR3 protein gets one entry after TCRdb re-called the 5' RACE reads with MiXCR. This sample has a few hundred thousand distinct CDR3 sequences, with about 12% found just once. The sample comprised blood, either unsorted or a sorted T cell fraction (not recorded which). Source of these receptors: a male donor with ankylosing spondylitis.

The CDR3 sequence is CASTQTGVAGVFDEQFF. Written as DNA, the CDR3 is TGCGCCAGCACCCAAACCGGGGTAGCGGGAGTTTTCGATGAGCAGTTCTTC. This rearrangement joins TRBV5-1 to TRBJ2-1; 9 nucleotides line up with TRBD2. V lost 6 bases, J lost 8 bases, and 18 bases stayed unmatched. The length of the CDR3 is 17 residues. CDR1 and CDR2 from the germline V gene are SGHRS and YFSETQ.

The gene calls are TRBV20-1 and TRBJ1-5; D is ambiguous. The CDR3 is 13 residues long. The V and J ends lost 3 bases and 4 bases respectively, with 10 bases between them. Germline loops: CDR1 DFQATT, CDR2 SNEGSKA (reference sequence). Here the CDR3 reads CSASVGWNQPQHF. CDR3 bases: TGCAGTGCTAGTGTGGGGTGGAATCAGCCCCAGCATTTT.

The genes are TRBV11-3 and TRBJ2-1, with TRBD2 as a possible D gene (7 bases). From germline, CDR1 is SGHNT and CDR2 YENEEA. V was shortened by 4 bases and J by 2 bases, with 12 bases between the two germline ends. The CDR3 is made up of 15 amino acids. The DNA of the CDR3 is TGTGCCAGCAGCTCGCCGGGGGGCGCCTACAATGAGCAGTTCTTC. Amino acids: CASSSPGGAYNEQFF.

This clonotype was found many times. The genes are TRBV27 and TRBJ2-7, with D tentatively TRBD2 (6 bases). The V end was cut by 2 bases, the J end by 2 bases, with 13 bases between. Germline CDR1 MNHEY, CDR2 SMNVEV (reference sequence). The CDR3 has 15 residues. The CDR3 is CASSLGAGRTYEQYF. For the CDR3, the DNA is TGTGCCAGCAGTTTAGGGGCTGGGAGGACCTACGAGCAGTACTTC.

This chain links TRBV12-3 or TRBV12-4 with TRBJ2-2; 8 positions agree with TRBD1. The length of the CDR3 is 14 residues. The junction had 7 bases not matched to a gene; V was cut back by 6 bases and J by 7 bases. In DNA, the CDR3 is TGTGCCAGCAGCCCCCAGGGGGCTGGCGGGGAGCTGTTTTTT. It yields the protein CASSPQGAGGELFF.

This rearrangement joins TRBV10-3 to TRBJ2-1, with 7 bases aligning to TRBD2. CDR1 ENHRY and CDR2 SYGVKD come from the germline V gene. This CDR3 has 13 amino acids. V trimming: 8 bases; J trimming: 5 bases; junction bases outside the gene matches: 6. CDR3 loop: CAIGLAAHNEQFF. CDR3 DNA: TGTGCCATCGGGCTAGCGGCCCACAATGAGCAGTTCTTC.

This clonotype was counted many times. The chain joins TRBV20-1 to TRBJ1-2; tentatively, D is TRBD1 (6 bases). Trimming shortened V by 3 bases and J by 5 bases, and 13 bases separated the two germline ends. The CDR3 has 13 residues. Looked up from germline, CDR1 is DFQATT and CDR2 is SNEGSKA (reference sequence). The CDR3 reads CSASLYQGYGYTF. CDR3 nucleotide sequence: TGCAGTGCTAGCCTATACCAGGGGTATGGCTACACCTTC.

This clonotype has a handful of counts. The genes are TRBV24-1 and TRBJ2-1, with a tentative D call TRBD1 (5 bases). Germline loops: CDR1 KGHDR, CDR2 SFDVKD. Trimming removed 4 bases from V and 8 bases from J, with 26 bases in between. CDR3 length equals 18 residues. The CDR3 region is CATSDPTKVERGDDEQFF. The CDR3 nucleotides read TGTGCCACCAGTGACCCCACGAAGGTGGAAAGGGGCGACGATGAGCAGTTCTTC.

This clonotype was seen more than once but under ten times. The genes are TRBV19 and TRBJ2-4; weak D call: TRBD1 (5 bases). In germline, CDR1 is LNHDA, CDR2 SQIVND (reference sequence). Trimming took 5 bases from V and 7 from J, leaving 15 bases between them. CDR3 length: 14 residues. CDR3 region: CASSHRDSGNIQYF. The DNA for the CDR3 is TGTGCCAGTAGTCATCGAGACAGTGGGAACATTCAGTACTTC.

The chain recombines TRBV15 with TRBJ2-7, with TRBD2 as a possible D gene (5 bases). The CDR3 length is 14 residues. Germline-derived CDR1 and CDR2 are LNHNV and YYDKDF (reference sequence). Trimming cost V 0 bases and J 2 bases, with 8 bases left between them. The CDR3 loop is CATSRETIAYEQYF. As DNA, the CDR3 is TGTGCCACCAGCAGAGAGACTATCGCCTACGAGCAGTACTTC.

The chain employs TRBV27 and TRBJ1-2; 8 nucleotides match TRBD1. This CDR3 is 15 amino acids long. With V trimmed by 4 bases and J by 7 bases, 11 bases remained unmatched. Germline V gene sequence: CDR1 MNHEY, CDR2 SMNVEV (reference sequence). CDR3 amino acids: CASSSRQGSKAGYTF. Here the CDR3 DNA reads TGTGCCAGCAGTTCGAGACAGGGGAGTAAGGCTGGCTACACCTTC.

Many counts were recorded for this clonotype. The V gene is TRBV24-1, the J gene TRBJ2-1; the match to TRBD2 covers 13 bases. Per the germline V gene, CDR1 is KGHDR and CDR2 is SFDVKD. The trim removed 3 bases at V and 4 bases at J, leaving 8 bases unmatched. The CDR3 contains 18 residues. CDR3 amino acids: CATSDAGGTSGKYNEQFF. The DNA of the CDR3 is TGTGCCACCAGTGATGCGGGCGGGACTAGCGGGAAGTACAATGAGCAGTTCTTC.

In this sample, this clonotype turned up a few times. The chain couples TRBV4-1 to TRBJ2-1, with 10 positions matching TRBD2. Germline V gene lookup returns CDR1 MGHRA and CDR2 YSYEKL. V was pared by 0 bases and J by 2 bases, with 10 bases of the junction left unmatched. CDR3 length: 19 residues. CDR3 amino acids: CASSQDVELAGKPYNEQFF. CDR3 in DNA: TGCGCCAGCAGCCAAGATGTTGAACTAGCGGGAAAGCCCTACAATGAGCAGTTCTTC.

The table lists this clonotype with a few counts. The V call is TRBV5-5, the J call TRBJ2-1; D possibly corresponds to TRBD2 (5 bases). V lost 2 bases and J 3 bases, leaving 9 bases between the germline ends. The CDR3 has 14 residues. The germline CDR1 and CDR2 sequences are SGHKS and YYEKEE (reference sequence). This CDR3 reads CASSLAVFYNEQFF. The CDR3 coding sequence is TGTGCCAGCAGCTTAGCGGTCTTCTACAATGAGCAGTTCTTC. The full variable domain, with the rest looked up from reference TRBV5-5 and TRBJ2-1, is DAGVTQSPTHLIKTRGQQVTLRCSPISGHKSVSWYQQVLGQGPQFIFQYYEKEERGRGNFPDRFSARQFPNYSSELNVNALLLGDSALYLCASSLAVFYNEQFFGPGTRLTVL.

This clonotype was detected a few times. The chain recombines TRBV10-3 with TRBJ2-2; 8 bases map to TRBD2. This CDR3 is 15 amino acids long. Trimming cost V 3 bases and J 8 bases; bases outside gene matches: 8. The germline V gene encodes CDR1 ENHRY and CDR2 SYGVKD. In DNA form, the CDR3 reads TGTGCCATCAGTGAAATTGCGGGAGGTACAGGGGAGCTGTTTTTT. This sequence encodes CAISEIAGGTGELFF.

In this sample, this clonotype turned up a few times. The chain employs TRBV5-1 and TRBJ2-1, with 12 bases identical to TRBD2. Germline V gene sequence: CDR1 SGHRS, CDR2 YFSETQ. The trim removed 4 bases at V and 6 bases at J, leaving 5 bases unmatched. This CDR3 is built from 15 residues. The CDR3, as DNA: TGCGCCAGCAGCACTGGACTAGCGGGGAGCAATGAGCAGTTCTTC. This encodes CASSTGLAGSNEQFF.

V and J are TRBV14 and TRBJ2-2; 7 bases are a match to TRBD2. The V and J ends lost 8 bases and 3 bases, in that order; junction bases with no gene match: 6. Germline V CDR1 and CDR2: SGHDN, FVKESK. The CDR3 sequence is 14 residues long. This CDR3 is CASLAGDHTGELFF. CDR3 coding DNA: TGTGCCAGCTTGGCGGGAGATCACACCGGGGAGCTGTTTTTT.

There are a few counts of this clonotype. The V and J genes are TRBV14 and TRBJ2-1, with D possibly TRBD2 on 5 matching bases. The V gene's germline CDR1 is SGHDN and CDR2 FVKESK. With 4 bases removed from V and 8 bases from J, the gap between germline ends came to 21 bases. The CDR3 loop spans 16 amino acids. The CDR3 loop is CASSPPGMPASHEQFF. CDR3 bases: TGTGCCAGCAGCCCCCCCGGGATGCCCGCGTCACATGAGCAGTTCTTC.

There are a few counts of this clonotype. This chain uses TRBV6-1 with TRBJ1-2; possibly TRBD1 for D (5 bases). Germline lookup yields CDR1 MNHNS and CDR2 SASEGT. The CDR3 contains 15 residues. The germline V and J ends were trimmed by 5 bases and 5 bases, with 18 bases remaining between them. The CDR3 nucleotides read TGTGCCAGCAGTACCGTGGGGGACCTCCCTTATGGCTACACCTTC. Protein sequence: CASSTVGDLPYGYTF.

The V gene is TRBV20-1, the J gene TRBJ1-5, with TRBD1 matching over 10 bases. Germline lookup yields CDR1 DFQATT and CDR2 SNEGSKA (reference sequence). This CDR3 is built from 14 residues. V trimming: 6 bases; J trimming: 6 bases; junction bases outside the gene matches: 8. CDR3: CSAMDRGVGQPQHF. Here the CDR3 DNA reads TGCAGTGCCATGGACAGGGGGGTCGGTCAGCCCCAGCATTTT.